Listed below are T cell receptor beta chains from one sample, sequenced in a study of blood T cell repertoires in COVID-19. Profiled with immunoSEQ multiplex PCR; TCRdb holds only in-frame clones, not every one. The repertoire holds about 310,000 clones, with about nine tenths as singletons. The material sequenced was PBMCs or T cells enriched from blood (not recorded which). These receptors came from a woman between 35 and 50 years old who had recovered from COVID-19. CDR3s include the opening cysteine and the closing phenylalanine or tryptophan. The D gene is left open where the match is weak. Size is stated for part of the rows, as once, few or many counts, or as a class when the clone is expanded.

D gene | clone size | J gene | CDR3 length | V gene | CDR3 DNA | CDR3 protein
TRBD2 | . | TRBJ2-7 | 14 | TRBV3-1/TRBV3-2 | TGTGCCAGCAGCCAAGGCGGGGGGCTGGGCGAGCAGTACTTC | CASSQGGGLGEQYF
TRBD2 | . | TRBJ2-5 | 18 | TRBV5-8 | TGTGCCAGCAGCTTCAGCGCGGGGGGCGTCTTGGGGAGAGAGACCCAGTACTTC | CASSFSAGGVLGRETQYF
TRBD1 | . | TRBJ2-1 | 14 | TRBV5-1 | TGCGCCAGCAGCTGGCAGACAGGGGGCAATGAGCAGTTCTTC | CASSWQTGGNEQFF
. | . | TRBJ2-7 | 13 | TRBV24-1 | TGTGCCACCAGCCCTGGTTGGGATGTAGCGTTATACTTC | CATSPGWDVALYF
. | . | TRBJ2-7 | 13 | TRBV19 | TGTGCCAGTAGTCGGAGTAGAATATACGAGCAGTACTTC | CASSRSRIYEQYF
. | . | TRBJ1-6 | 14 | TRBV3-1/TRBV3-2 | TGTGCCAGCAGTCAAATCCAACTGAATTCACCCCTCCACTTT | CASSQIQLNSPLHF
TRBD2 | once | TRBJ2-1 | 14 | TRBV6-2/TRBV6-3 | TGTGCCAGCAGTGGCGGGAGAAGCTACAATGAGCAGTTCTTC | CASSGGRSYNEQFF
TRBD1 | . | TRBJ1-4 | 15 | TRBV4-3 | TGCGCCAGCAGCCATGGGACAGCGAGAAATGAAAAACTGTTTTTT | CASSHGTARNEKLFF
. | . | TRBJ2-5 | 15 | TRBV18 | TGTGCCAGCTCACCACTAACACAGAGCCAAGAGACCCAGTACTTC | CASSPLTQSQETQYF
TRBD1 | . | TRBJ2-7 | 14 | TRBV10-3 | TGTGCCATCAGTGTGACAGGGAACTCCTACGAGCAGTACTTC | CAISVTGNSYEQYF
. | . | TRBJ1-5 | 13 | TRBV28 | TGTGCCAGCAGTACGACTTACAATCAGCCCCAGCATTTT | CASSTTYNQPQHF
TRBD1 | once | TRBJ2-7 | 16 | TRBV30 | TGTGCCTGGAGACAGAACTCCGGGACAGGGGTTTACGAGCAGTACTTC | CAWRQNSGTGVYEQYF
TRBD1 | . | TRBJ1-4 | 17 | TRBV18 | TGTGCCAGCTCACCGGGACAGGGAGGGTCAACTAATGAAAAACTGTTTTTT | CASSPGQGGSTNEKLFF
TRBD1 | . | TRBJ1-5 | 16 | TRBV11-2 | TGTGCCAGCAGCATAGGGGACAGGGGGCACAGTCAGCCCCAGCATTTT | CASSIGDRGHSQPQHF
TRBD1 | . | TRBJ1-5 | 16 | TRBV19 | TGTGCCAGTAGTATGCGGGGGACAGGGGACCATCAGCCCCAGCATTTT | CASSMRGTGDHQPQHF
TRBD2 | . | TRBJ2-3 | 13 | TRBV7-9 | TGTGCCAGCAGCTGGGGACTAGGAGATACGCAGTATTTT | CASSWGLGDTQYF
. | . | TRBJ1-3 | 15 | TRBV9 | TGTGCCAGCAGAGCAGACCAGGGTCTCGGAAACACCATATATTTT | CASRADQGLGNTIYF
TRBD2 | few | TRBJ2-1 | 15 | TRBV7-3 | TGTGCCAGCAGCTTAAGGGGAGGGTGGAGGAATGAGCAGTTCTTC | CASSLRGGWRNEQFF
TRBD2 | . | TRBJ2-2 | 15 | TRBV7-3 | TGTGCCAGCAGCCTAGCGGGAGGGGACACCGGGGAGCTGTTTTTT | CASSLAGGDTGELFF
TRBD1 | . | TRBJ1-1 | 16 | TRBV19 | TGTGCCAGTAGGGACAGGCCCCACCCTTTGAACACTGAAGCTTTCTTT | CASRDRPHPLNTEAFF
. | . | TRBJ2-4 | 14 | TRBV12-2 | TGTGCAAGTCTCCCGGGAGCGGGGGAGAACATTCAGTACTTC | CASLPGAGENIQYF
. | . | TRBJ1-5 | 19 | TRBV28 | TGTGCCAGCAGTTTTACCGGGACGGGAGACGGTCTAAGCAATCAGCCCCAGCATTTT | CASSFTGTGDGLSNQPQHF
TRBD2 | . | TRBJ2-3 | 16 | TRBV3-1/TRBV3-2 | TGTGCCAGCAGTCTCTACCCGGGACTAGCCGAAGATACGCAGTATTTT | CASSLYPGLAEDTQYF
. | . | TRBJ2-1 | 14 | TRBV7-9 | TGTGCCAGCAGCTTAACCAGCTCCTACAATGAGCAGTTCTTC | CASSLTSSYNEQFF
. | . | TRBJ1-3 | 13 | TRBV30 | TGTGCCTGGAGTGTAACCCAGAGAAACACCATATATTTT | CAWSVTQRNTIYF
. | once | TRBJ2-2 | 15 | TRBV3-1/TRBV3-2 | TGTGCCAGCAGCCAATTCCTCAGGAACACCGGGGAGCTGTTTTTT | CASSQFLRNTGELFF
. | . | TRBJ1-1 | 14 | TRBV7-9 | TGTGCCAGCATACAAAAGGAGGAGGGGACTGAAGCTTTCTTT | CASIQKEEGTEAFF
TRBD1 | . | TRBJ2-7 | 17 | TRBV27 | TGTGCCAGCAGTTTAGCTAAACAGGGGGTGAGCTCCTACGAGCAGTACTTC | CASSLAKQGVSSYEQYF
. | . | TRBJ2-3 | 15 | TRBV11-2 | TGTGCCAGCAGCTCCGGCCCAGGCGGCACAGATACGCAGTATTTT | CASSSGPGGTDTQYF
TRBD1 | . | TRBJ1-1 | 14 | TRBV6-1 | TGTGCCAGCAGTGAGAGACAGGGCGTCACTGAAGCTTTCTTT | CASSERQGVTEAFF
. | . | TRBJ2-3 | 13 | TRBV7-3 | TGTGCCAGCAGCGTAGCGCTAGCGGATACGCAGTATTTT | CASSVALADTQYF
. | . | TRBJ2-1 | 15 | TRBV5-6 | TGTGCCAGCAGCTCCCTGGACAGCCCCTACAATGAGCAGTTCTTC | CASSSLDSPYNEQFF